This T cell receptor (beta chain) emerged from a study of regulatory T cells in long-lasting Graves disease. Study conclusions and caveats: Among persistent patients, a larger number of public clonotypes were shared (roughly 2,700) than among newly diagnosed patients (just over 950). TCR diversity in persistent Graves' patients was below that of newly diagnosed ones. Accuracy was possibly reduced by small sample size.

The CDR3 sequence is 13 residues long. CDR1 and CDR2 (germline): SQVTM, ANQGSEA. Trimming took off 7 bases at V and 1 base at J, with 13 bases between the two ends. Time point noted: newly diagnosed GD, antithyroid drugs for less than 3 months. Generation of the TCR library employed RNA extracted from PBMCs. Libraries of TCR beta came from iRepertoire HTBI primers plus Arm-PCR of CDR3 regions. TCRdb used MiXCR to reprocess the multiplex PCR reads, holding one entry per CDR3 protein. The sample includes around 250,000 distinct CDR3 sequences, about 19% of them seen just once. This clonotype was seen repeatedly, ten times or more. Its antigen is still unknown.

This sequence was found in a female donor with Graves disease. The J gene is TRBJ2-5, the V gene TRBV29-1; D is uncertain. The sequenced sample was peripheral blood mononuclear cells (PBMCs), obtained at new diagnosis, from a patient treated with antithyroid drugs. CDR3 amino acids: CSARRASQETQYF. CDR3 coding DNA: TGCAGCGCCCGTAGGGCAAGCCAAGAGACCCAGTACTTC.